The sequence of this T cell receptor (beta chain) was determined in a study of regulatory T cells in long-lasting Graves disease. General observations from the study: Whereas about a thousand public clonotypes were shared by new patients, persistent patients shared more, at a few thousand. TCR diversity in persistent Graves' patients was below that of newly diagnosed ones. Among samples with persistent disease, TRBV28, TRBJ1-2 and TRBJ2-5 were favored.

This clonotype has only a few counts. Its antigen is as yet unknown. With V trimmed by 3 bases and J by 0 bases, 7 bases remained unmatched. The CDR3 extends over 17 amino acids. Germline V gene lookup returns CDR1 WNHNN and CDR2 SYGVQD (reference sequence). Time point described: newly diagnosed GD, antithyroid drugs for less than 3 months. After RNA was extracted from PBMCs, the TCR library was made from it. Building the TCR beta libraries relied on iRepertoire HTBI primers, and CDR3 regions underwent Arm-PCR. TCRdb reanalysed the multiplex PCR reads using MiXCR and keeps one entry per CDR3 protein. The sample has around 250,000 distinct CDR3 sequences, 18% seen once. The same data also contributed to another study, on T cells in Graves' hyperthyroidism and ophthalmopathy. That source adds: In the first-round RT-PCR of the TCR CDR3, the HTBI primer set was used.

The V call is TRBV10-1, the J call TRBJ1-4, with 7 nucleotides matching TRBD1. This receptor was identified in a woman aged 25 to 45 with Graves disease. Sequenced here: peripheral blood mononuclear cells (PBMCs), sampled at new diagnosis, from a patient treated with antithyroid drugs. The CDR3 DNA follows: TGCGCCAGCAGTGAAGGGACAGATCCTGCAACTAATGAAAAACTGTTTTTT. It encodes CASSEGTDPATNEKLFF.